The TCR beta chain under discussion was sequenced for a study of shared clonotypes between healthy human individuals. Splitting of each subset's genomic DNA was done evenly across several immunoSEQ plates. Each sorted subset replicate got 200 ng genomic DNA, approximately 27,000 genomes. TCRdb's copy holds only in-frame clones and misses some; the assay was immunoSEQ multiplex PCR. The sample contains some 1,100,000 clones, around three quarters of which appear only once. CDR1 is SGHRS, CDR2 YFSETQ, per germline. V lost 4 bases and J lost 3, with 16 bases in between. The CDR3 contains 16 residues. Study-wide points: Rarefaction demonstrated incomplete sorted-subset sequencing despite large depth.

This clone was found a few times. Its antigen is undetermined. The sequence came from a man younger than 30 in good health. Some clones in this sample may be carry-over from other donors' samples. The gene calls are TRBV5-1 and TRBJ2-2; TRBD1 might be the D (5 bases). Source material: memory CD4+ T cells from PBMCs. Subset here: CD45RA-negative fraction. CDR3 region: CASSKKQGLDTGELFF. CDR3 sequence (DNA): TGCGCCAGCAGCAAGAAGCAGGGCCTGGACACCGGGGAGCTGTTTTTT.